The 4 T cell receptor beta chains below were found in one sample sequenced in a study of regulatory T cells in long-lasting Graves disease. Time point of the sample: persistent/refractory GD, antithyroid drugs over 5 years with positive TRAb. RNA from PBMCs was the source of the TCR library. Building of the TCR beta libraries involved iRepertoire HTBI primers and Arm-PCR of CDR3 regions. MiXCR, run by TCRdb on the multiplex PCR reads, gives a single entry per CDR3 protein. Among roughly 300,000 distinct CDR3 sequences listed, 20% to 25% were seen once. Sequenced material: peripheral blood mononuclear cells (PBMCs), taken when the disease was refractory, from a patient treated with antithyroid drugs. These receptors all stem from a female donor with Graves disease.

This clonotype was counted a single time. In DNA, the CDR3 is TGTGCCAGCAGCGGAGTAGCCAAAAACATTCAGTACTTC. Its translation is CASSGVAKNIQYF. The chain is built from TRBV13 and TRBJ2-4; no clear D gene. CDR1 and CDR2 from the germline V gene are PRHDT and FYEKMQ (reference sequence). V lost 5 bases to trimming and J lost 0 bases, with 5 bases between them. The CDR3 consists of 13 residues.

This clonotype occurred a few times. The CDR3 DNA is TGTGCCAGCAGCCGCGTCAGAAACACCGGGGAGCTGTTTTTT. This translates into CASSRVRNTGELFF. The rearrangement links TRBV3-1 to TRBJ2-2; D not certain. V lost 4 bases and J lost 2, with 8 bases in between. The germline V gene encodes CDR1 LGHDT and CDR2 YNNKEL (reference sequence). This CDR3 contains 14 residues. The full variable domain, with the rest looked up from reference TRBV3-1 and TRBJ2-2, is DTAVSQTPKYLVTQMGNDKSIKCEQNLGHDTMYWYKQDSKKFLKIMFSYNNKELIINETVPNRFSPKSPDKAHLNLHINSLELGDSAVYFCASSRVRNTGELFFGEGSRLTVL.

This clonotype was observed a handful of times. J is TRBJ1-2 and V is TRBV20-1; 7 positions agree with TRBD1. The CDR3 extends over 12 amino acids. Germline CDR1 reads DFQATT; CDR2 reads SNEGSKA (reference sequence). V lost 8 bases, J lost 4 bases, and 7 bases stayed unmatched. The CDR3: CSSAGGPYGYTF. CDR3 in DNA: TGCAGTTCCGCAGGGGGGCCCTATGGCTACACCTTC.

This clonotype was counted many times. This rearrangement joins TRBV2 to TRBJ1-1, with TRBD1 identical over 7 bases. Per the germline V gene, CDR1 is SNHLY and CDR2 is FYNNEI. V shed 6 bases and J 3 bases; nucleotides not matched to a gene: 7. CDR3 length: 14 amino acids. In DNA, the CDR3 is TGTGCCAGCAGCCAGGACAGGACAGACACTGAAGCTTTCTTT. It specifies CASSQDRTDTEAFF.